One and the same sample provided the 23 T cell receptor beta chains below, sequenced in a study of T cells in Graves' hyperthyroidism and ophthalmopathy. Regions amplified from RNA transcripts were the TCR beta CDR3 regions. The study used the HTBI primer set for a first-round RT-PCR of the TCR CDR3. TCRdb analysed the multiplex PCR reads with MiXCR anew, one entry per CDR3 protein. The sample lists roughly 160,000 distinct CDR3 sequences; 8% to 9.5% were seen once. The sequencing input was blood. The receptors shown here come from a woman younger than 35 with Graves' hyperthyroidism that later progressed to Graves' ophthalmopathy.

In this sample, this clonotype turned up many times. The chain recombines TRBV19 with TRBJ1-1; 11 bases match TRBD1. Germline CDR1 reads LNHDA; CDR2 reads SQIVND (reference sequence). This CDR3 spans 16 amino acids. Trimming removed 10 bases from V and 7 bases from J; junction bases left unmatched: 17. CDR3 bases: TGTGCCACCACCCCCTGGGACAGGGGGAGCAAGGGTGAAGCTTTCTTT. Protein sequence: CATTPWDRGSKGEAFF.

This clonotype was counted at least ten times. CDR3 sequence: CASRSQRENTEAFF. Here the CDR3 DNA reads TGTGCCAGCAGGAGCCAGCGGGAGAACACTGAAGCTTTCTTT. The chain employs TRBV11-2 and TRBJ1-1; D is uncertain. The ends were cut back, 6 bases at V and 1 base at J, with 12 bases in the middle. Looked up from germline, CDR1 is SGHAT and CDR2 is FQNNGV. There are 14 residues in the CDR3.

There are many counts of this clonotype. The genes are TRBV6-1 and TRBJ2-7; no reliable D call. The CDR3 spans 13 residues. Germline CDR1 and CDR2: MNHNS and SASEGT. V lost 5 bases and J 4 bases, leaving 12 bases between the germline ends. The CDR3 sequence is CASSWIFSYEQYF. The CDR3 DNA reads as TGTGCCAGCAGTTGGATATTTAGTTACGAGCAGTACTTC.

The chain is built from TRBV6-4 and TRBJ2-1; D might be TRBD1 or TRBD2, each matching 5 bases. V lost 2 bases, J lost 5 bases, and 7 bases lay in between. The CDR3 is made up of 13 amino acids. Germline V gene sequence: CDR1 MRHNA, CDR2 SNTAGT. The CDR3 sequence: CASSDRDHNEQFF. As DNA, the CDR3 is TGTGCCAGCAGTGACCGGGACCACAATGAGCAGTTCTTC.

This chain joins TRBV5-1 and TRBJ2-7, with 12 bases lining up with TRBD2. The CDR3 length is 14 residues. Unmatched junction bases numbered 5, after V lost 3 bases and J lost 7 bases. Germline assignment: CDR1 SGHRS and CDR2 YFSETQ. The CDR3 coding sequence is TGCGCCAGCAGCTCCAGACTAGCGGGAGCTGAGCAGTACTTC. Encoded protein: CASSSRLAGAEQYF.

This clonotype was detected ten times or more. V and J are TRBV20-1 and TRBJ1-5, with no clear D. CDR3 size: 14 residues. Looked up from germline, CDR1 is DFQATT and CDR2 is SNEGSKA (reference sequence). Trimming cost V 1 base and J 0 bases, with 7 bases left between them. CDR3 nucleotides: TGCAGTGCTAGAGCCTCAGATAGCAATCAGCCCCAGCATTTT. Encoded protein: CSARASDSNQPQHF.

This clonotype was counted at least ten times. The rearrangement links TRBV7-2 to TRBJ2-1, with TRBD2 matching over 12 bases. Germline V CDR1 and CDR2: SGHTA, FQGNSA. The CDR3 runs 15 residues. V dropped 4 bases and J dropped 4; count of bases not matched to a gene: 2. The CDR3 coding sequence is TGTGCCAGCAGCTCTAGCGGGAGGGATTACAATGAGCAGTTCTTC. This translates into CASSSSGRDYNEQFF. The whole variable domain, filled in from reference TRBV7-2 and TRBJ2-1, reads GAGVSQSPSNKVTEKGKDVELRCDPISGHTALYWYRQSLGQGLEFLIYFQGNSAPDKSGLPSDRFSAERTGGSVSTLTIQRTQQEDSAVYLCASSSSGRDYNEQFFGPGTRLTVL.

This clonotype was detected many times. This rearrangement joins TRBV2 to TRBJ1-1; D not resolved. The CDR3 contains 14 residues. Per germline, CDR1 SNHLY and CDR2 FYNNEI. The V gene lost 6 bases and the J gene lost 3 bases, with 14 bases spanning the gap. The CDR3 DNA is TGTGCCAGCAGCCAAGTGGCGGGCTACACTGAAGCTTTCTTT. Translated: CASSQVAGYTEAFF.

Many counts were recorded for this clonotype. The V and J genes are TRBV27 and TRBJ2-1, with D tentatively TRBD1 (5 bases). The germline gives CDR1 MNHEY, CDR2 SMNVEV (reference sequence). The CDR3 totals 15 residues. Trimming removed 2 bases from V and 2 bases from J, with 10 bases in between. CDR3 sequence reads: CASSLQGAPYNEQFF. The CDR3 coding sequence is TGTGCCAGCAGTTTACAGGGTGCACCCTACAATGAGCAGTTCTTC.

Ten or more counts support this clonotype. The CDR3 DNA is TGTGCCAGCAGTGGGGGGCATGGGGGGCAATTAACAGATACGCAGTATTTT. Encoded protein: CASSGGHGGQLTDTQYF. The chain carries TRBV28 and TRBJ2-3; the D call may be TRBD1 or TRBD2 (6 bases each). V lost 5 bases and J lost 3, with 21 bases in between. Germline V gives CDR1 MDHEN, CDR2 SYDVKM. The CDR3 has 17 residues.

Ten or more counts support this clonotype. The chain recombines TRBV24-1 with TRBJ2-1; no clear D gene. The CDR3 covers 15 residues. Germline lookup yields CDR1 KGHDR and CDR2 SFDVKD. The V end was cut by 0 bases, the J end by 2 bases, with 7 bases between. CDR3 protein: CATSDLVGTYNEQFF. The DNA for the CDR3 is TGTGCCACCAGTGATTTGGTAGGGACCTACAATGAGCAGTTCTTC.

Here the CDR3 DNA reads TGTGCCAGCAGCCGTAGGACAGGATACGAGCAGTTCTTC. As protein: CASSRRTGYEQFF. The rearrangement links TRBV7-8 to TRBJ2-7; TRBD1 agrees at 7 bases. The assigned J gene may be wrong: the sequence end matches TRBJ2-1 better. Germline lookup yields CDR1 SGHVS and CDR2 FQNEAQ. The CDR3 spans 13 residues.

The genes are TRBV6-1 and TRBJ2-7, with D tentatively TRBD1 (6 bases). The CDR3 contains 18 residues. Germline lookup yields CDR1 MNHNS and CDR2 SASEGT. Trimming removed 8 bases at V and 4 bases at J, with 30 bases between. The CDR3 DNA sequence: TGTGCCAGCCTAGGGTGGCTCGGGAACTCAGGGGCGCCATACGAGCAGTACTTC. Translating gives CASLGWLGNSGAPYEQYF.

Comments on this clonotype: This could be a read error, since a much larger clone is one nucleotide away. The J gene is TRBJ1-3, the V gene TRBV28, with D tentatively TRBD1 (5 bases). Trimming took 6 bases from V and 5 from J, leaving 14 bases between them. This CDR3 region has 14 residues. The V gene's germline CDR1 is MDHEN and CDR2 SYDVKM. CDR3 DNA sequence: TGTGCCAGCAGCCTCAGGGAAACTAGAAACACCATATATTTT. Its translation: CASSLRETRNTIYF.

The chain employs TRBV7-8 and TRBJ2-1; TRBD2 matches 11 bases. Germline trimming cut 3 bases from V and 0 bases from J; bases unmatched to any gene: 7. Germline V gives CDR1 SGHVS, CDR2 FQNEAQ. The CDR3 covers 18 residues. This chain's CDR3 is CASSLELGLAASYNEQFF. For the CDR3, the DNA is TGTGCCAGCAGCTTGGAGTTGGGACTAGCGGCCTCCTACAATGAGCAGTTCTTC.

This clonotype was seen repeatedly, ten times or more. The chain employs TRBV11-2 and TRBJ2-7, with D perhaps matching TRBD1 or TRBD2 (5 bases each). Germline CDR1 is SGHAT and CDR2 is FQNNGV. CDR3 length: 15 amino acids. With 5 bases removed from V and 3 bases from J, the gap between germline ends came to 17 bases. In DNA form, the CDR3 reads TGTGCCAGCAGCCAACTCCGGGGCCGGGACTACGAGCAGTACTTC. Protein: CASSQLRGRDYEQYF. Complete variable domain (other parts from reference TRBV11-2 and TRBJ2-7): EAGVAQSPRYKIIEKRQSVAFWCNPISGHATLYWYQQILGQGPKLLIQFQNNGVVDDSQLPKDRFSAERLKGVDSTLKIQPAKLEDSAVYLCASSQLRGRDYEQYFGPGTRLTVT.

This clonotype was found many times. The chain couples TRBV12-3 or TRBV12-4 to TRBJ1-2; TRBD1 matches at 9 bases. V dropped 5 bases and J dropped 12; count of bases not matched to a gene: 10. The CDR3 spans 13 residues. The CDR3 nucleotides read TGTGCCAGCAGTCCCCAGAGGGGACAGGGCAACACCTTC. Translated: CASSPQRGQGNTF.

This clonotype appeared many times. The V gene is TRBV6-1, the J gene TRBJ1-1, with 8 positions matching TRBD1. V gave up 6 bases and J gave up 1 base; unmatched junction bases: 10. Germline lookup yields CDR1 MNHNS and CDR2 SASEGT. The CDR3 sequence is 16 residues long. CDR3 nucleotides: TGTGCCAGCAGGGAGACCCACAGGGGGGCGAACACTGAAGCTTTCTTT. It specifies CASRETHRGANTEAFF.

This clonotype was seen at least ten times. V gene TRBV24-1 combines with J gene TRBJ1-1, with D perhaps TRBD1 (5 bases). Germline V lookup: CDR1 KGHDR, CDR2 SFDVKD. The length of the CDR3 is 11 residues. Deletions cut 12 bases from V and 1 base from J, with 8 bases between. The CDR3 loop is CASGQNTEAFF. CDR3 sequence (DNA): TGTGCCTCAGGGCAGAACACTGAAGCTTTCTTT.

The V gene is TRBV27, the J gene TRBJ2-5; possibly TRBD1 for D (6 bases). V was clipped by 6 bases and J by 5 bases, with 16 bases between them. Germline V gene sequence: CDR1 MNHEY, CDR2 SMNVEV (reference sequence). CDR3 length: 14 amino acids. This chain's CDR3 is CASRATGSKETQYF. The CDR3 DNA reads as TGTGCCAGCAGGGCAACAGGGTCGAAGGAGACCCAGTACTTC.

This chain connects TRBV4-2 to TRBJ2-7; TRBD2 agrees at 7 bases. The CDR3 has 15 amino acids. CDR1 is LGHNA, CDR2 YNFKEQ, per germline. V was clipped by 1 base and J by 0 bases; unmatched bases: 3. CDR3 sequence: CASSQAGGSSYEQYF. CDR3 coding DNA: TGTGCCAGCAGCCAAGCCGGCGGGAGCTCCTACGAGCAGTACTTC.

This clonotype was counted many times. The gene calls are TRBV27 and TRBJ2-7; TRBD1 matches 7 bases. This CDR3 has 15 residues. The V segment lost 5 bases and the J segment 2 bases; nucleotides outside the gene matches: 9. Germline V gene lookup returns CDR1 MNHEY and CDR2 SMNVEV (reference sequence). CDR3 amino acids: CASSPGTERPYEQYF. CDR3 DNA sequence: TGTGCCAGCAGTCCCGGGACAGAAAGGCCCTACGAGCAGTACTTC.

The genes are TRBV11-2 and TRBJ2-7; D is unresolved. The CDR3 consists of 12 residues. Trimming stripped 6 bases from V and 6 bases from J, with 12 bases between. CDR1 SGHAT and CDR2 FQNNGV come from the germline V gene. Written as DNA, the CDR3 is TGTGCCAGCAGATCAGTTCCTACCGAGCAGTACTTC. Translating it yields CASRSVPTEQYF.